The TCR beta chain under discussion was sequenced for a study of shared clonotypes between healthy human individuals. Study in general: Each donor's CD4 naive and CD4 memory cells filled three plates apiece, CD8 naive two, and CD8 memory one.

Selected positively for CCR7 and CD45RO-negative, naive CD8 cells excluded terminally differentiated effector memory CD45RA+ cells. Sequenced by immunoSEQ multiplex PCR; TCRdb stores in-frame clones only, minus some. The sample holds about 2 million clones; approximately 94% are singletons and the top ten take 0.95% to 1.5%. Sequenced: naive CD8+ T cells sorted from blood. The receptor was derived from a man younger than 35 in good health.

CDR3 in amino acids: CASSLPREARGGYEQYF. DNA of the CDR3: TGTGCCAGCAGCCTACCTCGGGAGGCGCGGGGAGGGTACGAGCAGTACTTC. The chain joins TRBV7-9 to TRBJ2-7, with TRBD2 matching over 7 bases. CDR3 length: 17 residues. Germline loops: CDR1 SEHNR, CDR2 FQNEAQ (reference sequence). V shed 5 bases and J 4 bases; nucleotides not matched to a gene: 17. The full variable domain, its missing parts supplied by reference TRBV7-9 and TRBJ2-7, is DTGVSQNPRHKITKRGQNVTFRCDPISEHNRLYWYRQTLGQGPEFLTYFQNEAQLEKSRLLSDRFSAERPKGSFSTLEIQRTEQGDSAMYLCASSLPREARGGYEQYFGPGTRLTVT.